This TCR beta chain originates from a study of molecular identifiers for immune sequencing clone quantification. Sorting was used to obtain naive CD8 T cells (CD8+CD4-CCR7+CD45RA+). For bulk TCR libraries, previously described methods and listed TCR primers were used. TCRdb independently ran MiXCR on the PCR reads; one entry per CDR3 protein. The sample has approximately 630,000 distinct CDR3 sequences, 25% seen once. This clonotype was recorded a few times. The V and J ends lost 2 bases and 4 bases, in that order; junction bases with no gene match: 8. This CDR3 contains 16 residues. Germline CDR1 and CDR2: SEHNR and FQNEAQ (reference sequence).

The receptor was isolated from a human donor in good health. Some libraries in this study had Jurkat cell RNA spiked in. Sequencing was carried out using naive CD8+ T cells from blood, with Jurkat cell RNA spiked in. Subset of the sample: FACS-sorted CD8+CD4-CCR7+CD45RA+ naive T cells. This sequence joins TRBV7-9 and TRBJ2-1; 7 nucleotides match TRBD1. The CDR3 here is CASSLLAGTDYNEQFF. As DNA, the CDR3 is TGTGCCAGCAGCTTATTGGCCGGGACAGATTACAATGAGCAGTTCTTC. Full variable domain (remainder filled in from reference TRBV7-9 and TRBJ2-1): DTGVSQNPRHKITKRGQNVTFRCDPISEHNRLYWYRQTLGQGPEFLTYFQNEAQLEKSRLLSDRFSAERPKGSFSTLEIQRTEQGDSAMYLCASSLLAGTDYNEQFFGPGTRLTVL.